The 17 T cell receptor beta chains reported below all come from one sample, sequenced in a study of cytomegalovirus exposure and HLA in healthy donors. Researchers ran the PCR with 60 Vbeta and 13 Jbeta primers. The assay was immunoSEQ multiplex PCR, and TCRdb's table has in-frame clones only and misses some. This sample carries 100,000 to 150,000 clones, about 82% of them seen once, and the ten largest clones take over 1%. Sequencing input: PBMCs. Receptors originate from a boy younger than 18 in good health and CMV-seronegative.

The chain is built from TRBV29-1 and TRBJ2-3; 8 bases line up with TRBD2. The CDR3 spans 14 residues. The junction had 6 bases not matched to a gene; V was cut back by 1 base and J by 6 bases. Germline V lookup: CDR1 SQVTM, CDR2 ANQGSEA. The CDR3 protein is CSVEGSGIGDTQYF. CDR3 nucleotides: TGCAGCGTTGAAGGTAGCGGGATAGGGGATACGCAGTATTTT.

The chain joins TRBV29-1 to TRBJ2-3; 12 bases map to TRBD2. Germline CDR1 and CDR2: SQVTM and ANQGSEA. Trimming at V came to 0 bases and at J to 5 bases, leaving 9 bases not matched to a gene. The CDR3 totals 17 residues. CDR3 coding DNA: TGCAGCGTTGAAGATCCGACTAGCGGGAGAATTCTAGATACGCAGTATTTT. Amino acid sequence: CSVEDPTSGRILDTQYF.

The table lists this clone with a count of one. This sequence joins TRBV11-3 and TRBJ1-4; 9 bases match TRBD1. The V segment lost 5 bases and the J segment 7 bases; nucleotides outside the gene matches: 8. This CDR3 is built from 15 residues. Germline CDR1 is SGHNT and CDR2 is YENEEA. This CDR3 is CASSPEGDRAEKLFF. CDR3 nucleotides: TGTGCCAGCAGCCCGGAAGGGGACAGGGCTGAAAAACTGTTTTTT.

V gene TRBV15 combines with J gene TRBJ2-3; D unclear. Trimming cost V 1 base and J 2 bases, with 7 bases left between them. This CDR3 comprises 14 residues. Germline V gene lookup returns CDR1 LNHNV and CDR2 YYDKDF (reference sequence). The CDR3 spells CATSRGLATDTQYF. The CDR3, as DNA: TGTGCCACCAGCAGAGGGCTGGCCACAGATACGCAGTATTTT.

This clone was recorded only once. V is TRBV4-2 and J is TRBJ2-7, with 10 nucleotides matching TRBD2. The CDR3 has 16 amino acids. Germline CDR1 and CDR2: LGHNA and YNFKEQ. Trimming removed 3 bases from V and 0 bases from J; junction bases left unmatched: 5. The CDR3 loop is CASSQLSSGGSYEQYF. In DNA form, the CDR3 reads TGTGCCAGCAGCCAGCTATCTAGCGGGGGCTCCTACGAGCAGTACTTC.

The chain is built from TRBV7-9 and TRBJ2-1; tentative D call: TRBD2 (5 bases). The ends were cut back, 3 bases at V and 10 bases at J, with 13 bases in the middle. The CDR3 loop spans 13 amino acids. From germline, CDR1 is SEHNR and CDR2 FQNEAQ (reference sequence). The CDR3 loop is CASSLDSRQEQFF. In DNA, the CDR3 is TGTGCCAGCAGCTTGGACTCCCGCCAGGAGCAGTTCTTC.

J is TRBJ2-3 and V is TRBV13; D is perhaps TRBD2 (5 bases). Trimming removed 1 base from V and 2 bases from J, with 16 bases in between. CDR3 length: 17 residues. Germline V CDR1 and CDR2: PRHDT, FYEKMQ (reference sequence). CDR3: CASSLEASGPFTDTQYF. The CDR3, as DNA: TGTGCCAGCAGCTTAGAGGCCAGCGGACCCTTCACAGATACGCAGTATTTT.

The chain employs TRBV4-2 and TRBJ2-3, with 8 bases lining up with TRBD2. With 4 bases clipped from V and 2 bases from J, the junction kept 5 bases outside the gene matches. The CDR3 is 15 amino acids. The germline V gene encodes CDR1 LGHNA and CDR2 YNFKEQ. In nucleotides, the CDR3 is TGTGCCAGCAGCCCTTTAGCGGGAAACACAGATACGCAGTATTTT. Amino acid sequence: CASSPLAGNTDTQYF.

This rearrangement joins TRBV2 to TRBJ2-7; weak D call: TRBD2 (6 bases). The V gene lost 5 bases and the J gene lost 2 bases, with 13 bases spanning the gap. CDR3 length equals 14 residues. Germline V gene lookup returns CDR1 SNHLY and CDR2 FYNNEI. CDR3 region: CASSLIAETYEQYF. CDR3 nucleotides: TGTGCCAGCAGTTTGATAGCGGAAACCTACGAGCAGTACTTC.

There are a few counts of this clone. The V call is TRBV18, the J call TRBJ2-5; D gene ambiguous. CDR3 length: 13 amino acids. Trimming shortened V by 3 bases and J by 4 bases, and 9 bases separated the two germline ends. Germline loops: CDR1 KGHSH, CDR2 LQKENI. DNA for the CDR3: TGTGCCAGCTCACCCCCCCCCGGAGAGACCCAGTACTTC. Protein: CASSPPPGETQYF.

This clone showed up just once. V gene TRBV4-2 combines with J gene TRBJ2-2, with TRBD2 matching over 7 bases. The CDR3 extends over 16 amino acids. The V gene's germline CDR1 is LGHNA and CDR2 YNFKEQ. V gave up 0 bases and J gave up 4 bases; unmatched junction bases: 5. This chain's CDR3 is CASSQDWAGATGELFF. The CDR3 nucleotides read TGTGCCAGCAGCCAAGATTGGGCGGGAGCCACCGGGGAGCTGTTTTTT.

The chain combines TRBV10-3 with TRBJ1-6; 9 nucleotides line up with TRBD1. Germline CDR1 reads ENHRY; CDR2 reads SYGVKD. This CDR3 comprises 16 residues. The V and J ends lost 0 bases and 9 bases, in that order; junction bases with no gene match: 6. The CDR3 nucleotides are TGTGCCATCAGTGAGTCCTCGACAGGGGGAAGTTCACCCCTCCACTTT. It is translated as CAISESSTGGSSPLHF.

The chain carries TRBV19 and TRBJ2-6, with TRBD2 identical over 7 bases. Germline CDR1 reads LNHDA; CDR2 reads SQIVND (reference sequence). Unmatched junction bases numbered 0, after V lost 4 bases and J lost 3 bases. This CDR3 spans 14 amino acids. The CDR3 reads CASSSGGGANVLTF. DNA for the CDR3: TGTGCCAGTAGTAGCGGGGGTGGGGCCAACGTCCTGACTTTC.

The J gene is TRBJ2-1, the V gene TRBV5-1, with 11 bases identical to TRBD2. Germline CDR1 SGHRS, CDR2 YFSETQ. The V segment lost 0 bases and the J segment 8 bases; nucleotides outside the gene matches: 4. The CDR3 consists of 15 residues. CDR3 region: CASSLGLAGWYEQFF. DNA of the CDR3: TGCGCCAGCAGCTTGGGACTAGCGGGATGGTATGAGCAGTTCTTC.

Concerning this clone: The same CDR3 arises from other DNA sequences in this sample as well. The chain carries TRBV30 and TRBJ2-1; 9 bases agree with TRBD2. The CDR3 loop spans 11 amino acids. Germline values: CDR1 GTSNPN, CDR2 SVGIG (reference sequence). The CDR3, as DNA: TGTGCAGCGGGGGGCTACAATGAGCAGTTCTTC. Protein sequence: CAAGGYNEQFF.

The gene calls are TRBV7-2 and TRBJ1-5, with unresolved D. CDR1 and CDR2 from the germline V gene are SGHTA and FQGNSA. CDR3 length: 12 amino acids. Trimming removed 4 bases at V and 6 bases at J, with 7 bases between. CDR3 in amino acids: CASSSLRQPQHF. The CDR3 coding sequence is TGTGCCAGCAGCTCCCTACGTCAGCCCCAGCATTTT.

The chain couples TRBV9 to TRBJ2-3; 9 bases agree with TRBD2. Unmatched junction bases numbered 8, after V lost 0 bases and J lost 3 bases. This CDR3 spans 17 amino acids. Germline V gives CDR1 SGDLS, CDR2 YYNGEE. CDR3 amino acids: CASSVGRLADGTDTQYF. DNA of the CDR3: TGTGCCAGCAGCGTAGGGAGACTAGCGGATGGAACAGATACGCAGTATTTT.